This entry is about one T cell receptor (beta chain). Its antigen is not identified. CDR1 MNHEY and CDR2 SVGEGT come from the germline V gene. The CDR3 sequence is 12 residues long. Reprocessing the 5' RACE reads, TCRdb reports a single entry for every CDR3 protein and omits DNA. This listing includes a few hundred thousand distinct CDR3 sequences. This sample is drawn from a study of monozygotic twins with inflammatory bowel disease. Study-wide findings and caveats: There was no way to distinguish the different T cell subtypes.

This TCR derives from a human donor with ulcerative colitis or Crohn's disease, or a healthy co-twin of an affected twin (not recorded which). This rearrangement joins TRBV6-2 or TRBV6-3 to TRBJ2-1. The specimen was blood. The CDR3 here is CASSYRVSEQFF.